One sample yielded the 21 T cell receptor beta chains listed below, sequenced in a study of T cell responses to AZD1222 COVID-19 vaccine. Some clones are missing from TCRdb's copy, which holds only in-frame ones; the method was immunoSEQ multiplex PCR. The sample comprises 95,000 to 150,000 clones, 90% to 95% of which are singletons, and 4.5% to 6% rests with the top ten. The sample here was peripheral blood, taken 28 days after the second AZD1222 dose. The receptors derive from an adult who received the AZD1222 COVID-19 vaccine.

The chain has TRBV9 and TRBJ1-5; TRBD1 might be the D (5 bases). This CDR3 spans 12 amino acids. Trimming shortened V by 0 bases and J by 9 bases, and 7 bases separated the two germline ends. Germline-derived CDR1 and CDR2 are SGDLS and YYNGEE. The CDR3 bases are TGTGCCAGCAGCGTAGGTGGGGGGCCCCAGCATTTT. As protein: CASSVGGGPQHF.

The chain combines TRBV2 with TRBJ1-1; D not resolved. The CDR3 is made up of 13 amino acids. The V gene's germline CDR1 is SNHLY and CDR2 FYNNEI. Deletions cut 2 bases from V and 1 base from J, with 5 bases between. CDR3 amino acids: CASSEQANTEAFF. The CDR3 DNA is TGTGCCAGCAGTGAACAGGCGAACACTGAAGCTTTCTTT. Filled out from reference TRBV2 and TRBJ1-1, the complete variable domain reads EPEVTQTPSHQVTQMGQEVILRCVPISNHLYFYWYRQILGQKVEFLVSFYNNEISEKSEIFDDQFSVERPDGSNFTLKIRSTKLEDSAMYFCASSEQANTEAFFGQGTRLTVV.

This clone has only one observation. The rearrangement joins TRBV4-2 to TRBJ2-3, with TRBD2 matching over 7 bases. V lost 2 bases and J lost 4; bases outside the gene matches: 6. This CDR3 is built from 15 residues. CDR1 and CDR2 from the germline V gene are LGHNA and YNFKEQ. The CDR3 bases are TGTGCCAGCAGCCAATGGGAGGGAGCTTCAGATACGCAGTATTTT. Protein product: CASSQWEGASDTQYF.

The rearrangement uses TRBV7-8 and TRBJ2-7, with 8 bases matching TRBD1. This CDR3 has 14 amino acids. V lost 1 base, J lost 4 bases, and 3 bases stayed unmatched. Germline assignment: CDR1 SGHVS and CDR2 FQNEAQ. CDR3 in amino acids: CASSLGGQEYEQYF. CDR3 coding DNA: TGTGCCAGCAGCTTAGGGGGACAGGAGTACGAGCAGTACTTC.

The chain uses TRBV6-5 and TRBJ1-2; no definite D call. The CDR3 is 10 amino acids. V lost 8 bases and J 4 bases, leaving 5 bases between the germline ends. Germline lookup yields CDR1 MNHEY and CDR2 SVGAGI. CDR3 protein: CASGGYGYTF. As DNA, the CDR3 is TGTGCCAGCGGAGGCTATGGCTACACCTTC.

J is TRBJ1-1 and V is TRBV7-2; D unresolved. V was shortened by 1 base and J by 7 bases, with 7 bases between the two germline ends. This CDR3 has 12 residues. CDR1 and CDR2 (germline): SGHTA, FQGNSA. DNA of the CDR3: TGTGCCAGCAGCTTAGAAAGGGATGAAGCTTTCTTT. This gives the protein CASSLERDEAFF. Filled out from reference TRBV7-2 and TRBJ1-1, the complete variable domain reads GAGVSQSPSNKVTEKGKDVELRCDPISGHTALYWYRQSLGQGLEFLIYFQGNSAPDKSGLPSDRFSAERTGGSVSTLTIQRTQQEDSAVYLCASSLERDEAFFGQGTRLTVV.

The chain links TRBV7-8 to TRBJ1-1; 7 bases map to TRBD1. Germline V gene data show CDR1 as SGHVS and CDR2 as FQNEAQ. The CDR3 totals 15 residues. The ends lost 3 bases at V and 2 bases at J; junction bases unmatched: 6. CDR3 coding DNA: TGTGCCAGCAGCTTGAGCAGGGGGTTCAACACTGAAGCTTTCTTT. Translated: CASSLSRGFNTEAFF. The whole variable domain, remainder taken from reference TRBV7-8 and TRBJ1-1, is GAGVSQSPRYKVAKRGQDVALRCDPISGHVSLFWYQQALGQGPEFLTYFQNEAQLDKSGLPSDRFFAERPEGSVSTLKIQRTQQEDSAVYLCASSLSRGFNTEAFFGQGTRLTVV.

V gene TRBV5-1 combines with J gene TRBJ2-1; D assignment may be TRBD1 or TRBD2 (5 bases each). The V gene lost 0 bases and the J gene lost 4 bases, with 11 bases spanning the gap. Germline CDR1 reads SGHRS; CDR2 reads YFSETQ. This CDR3 has 15 residues. The CDR3 reads CASSLVGTEYNEQFF. CDR3 coding DNA: TGCGCCAGCAGCTTGGTGGGGACCGAGTACAATGAGCAGTTCTTC.

CDR3 loop: CASSQAEAGGAFF. CDR3 bases: TGCGCCAGCAGCCAAGCGGAAGCCGGGGGGGCTTTCTTT. The genes are TRBV4-3 and TRBJ1-1, with D possibly being TRBD1 (5 bases). CDR3 length: 13 residues. CDR1 and CDR2 (germline): LGHNA, YSLEER. Trimming took 1 base from V and 11 from J, leaving 14 bases between them.

The V and J genes are TRBV18 and TRBJ2-6; the D gene is possibly TRBD1 (6 bases). The CDR3 has 17 residues. Trimming stripped 0 bases from V and 0 bases from J, with 9 bases between. In germline, CDR1 is KGHSH, CDR2 LQKENI. CDR3 DNA sequence: TGTGCCAGCTCACCACCGTCACAGGGCTCTGGGGCCAACGTCCTGACTTTC. Encoded protein: CASSPPSQGSGANVLTF.

The J gene is TRBJ1-2, the V gene TRBV5-1; a possible D gene is TRBD1 (6 bases). Trimming shortened V by 4 bases and J by 0 bases, and 13 bases separated the two germline ends. Germline CDR1 is SGHRS and CDR2 is YFSETQ. CDR3 size: 15 residues. CDR3 coding DNA: TGCGCCAGCAGCCCGGCCGGGACATCTAACTATGGCTACACCTTC. As protein: CASSPAGTSNYGYTF.

The chain recombines TRBV7-2 with TRBJ2-5; 10 bases match TRBD1. From germline, CDR1 is SGHTA and CDR2 FQGNSA. The CDR3 consists of 16 residues. J gave up 2 bases and V 1 base, and 4 bases lay outside the gene matches. The chain's CDR3 is CASSLVDRGFQETQYF. CDR3 in DNA: TGTGCCAGCAGCTTAGTGGACAGGGGGTTTCAAGAGACCCAGTACTTC.

The rearrangement joins TRBV6-2 or TRBV6-3 to TRBJ1-2, with a tentative D call TRBD1 (5 bases). With 0 bases removed from V and 3 bases from J, the gap between germline ends came to 8 bases. The V gene's germline CDR1 is MNHEY and CDR2 SVGEGT. The CDR3 is 14 amino acids. CDR3 sequence (DNA): TGTGCCAGCAGTTACTCGATAGGGGACTATGGCTACACCTTC. This translates into CASSYSIGDYGYTF.

The chain employs TRBV6-2 or TRBV6-3 and TRBJ1-1, with D uncertain. Per germline, CDR1 MNHEY and CDR2 SVGEGT. Trimming stripped 2 bases from V and 4 bases from J, with 8 bases between. CDR3 length: 13 residues. The CDR3 protein is CASSYTPSTEAFF. CDR3 coding DNA: TGTGCCAGCAGTTACACCCCGAGCACTGAAGCTTTCTTT.

The V call is TRBV2, the J call TRBJ1-2; tentative D call: TRBD1 (6 bases). V was clipped by 3 bases and J by 8 bases, with 10 bases between them. Per germline, CDR1 SNHLY and CDR2 FYNNEI. CDR3 length: 12 amino acids. CDR3 sequence: CASSDQGNGYTF. CDR3 sequence (DNA): TGTGCCAGCAGTGATCAGGGGAACGGCTACACCTTC.

The chain is built from TRBV4-1 and TRBJ2-1, with 8 bases that match TRBD2. Per germline, CDR1 MGHRA and CDR2 YSYEKL. J gave up 6 bases and V 3 bases, and 7 bases lay outside the gene matches. This CDR3 region has 15 residues. CDR3 residues: CASSHPGLEGNEQFF. In nucleotides, the CDR3 is TGCGCCAGCAGCCACCCGGGACTAGAGGGCAATGAGCAGTTCTTC.

In its sample, this clone was seen once. This rearrangement joins TRBV27 to TRBJ2-4; maybe TRBD2 (5 bases). The germline gives CDR1 MNHEY, CDR2 SMNVEV (reference sequence). The CDR3 has 12 residues. With 6 bases removed from V and 10 bases from J, the gap between germline ends came to 13 bases. The CDR3 loop is CASRDPSGIQYF. CDR3 DNA: TGTGCCAGCAGAGATCCTTCGGGGATTCAGTACTTC.

The rearrangement uses TRBV7-9 and TRBJ1-3; D remains unclear. Trimming stripped 2 bases from V and 7 bases from J, with 15 bases between. The germline V gene encodes CDR1 SEHNR and CDR2 FQNEAQ (reference sequence). This CDR3 contains 15 residues. Written as DNA, the CDR3 is TGTGCCAGCAGCTTAACGCAGGCGCCTGAGAACACCATATATTTT. Translation gives CASSLTQAPENTIYF.

The chain employs TRBV19 and TRBJ2-4, with 8 positions matching TRBD2. Germline V gene data show CDR1 as LNHDA and CDR2 as SQIVND (reference sequence). The V and J ends lost 3 bases and 6 bases, in that order; junction bases with no gene match: 7. This CDR3 spans 15 amino acids. CDR3 residues: CASSISGGQGNIQYF. CDR3 sequence (DNA): TGTGCCAGTAGTATTTCGGGGGGGCAGGGAAACATTCAGTACTTC.

The V and J genes are TRBV13 and TRBJ2-1; D possibly matches TRBD1 or TRBD2 (6 bases each). This CDR3 contains 15 residues. From germline, CDR1 is PRHDT and CDR2 FYEKMQ (reference sequence). V dropped 1 base and J dropped 3 bases, with 10 bases sitting between them. The CDR3 DNA reads as TGTGCCAGCAGCTTAGCCGGGGGCCTCTACAATGAGCAGTTCTTC. It specifies CASSLAGGLYNEQFF. The whole variable domain, filled in from reference TRBV13 and TRBJ2-1, reads AAGVIQSPRHLIKEKRETATLKCYPIPRHDTVYWYQQGPGQDPQFLISFYEKMQSDKGSIPDRFSAQQFSDYHSELNMSSLELGDSALYFCASSLAGGLYNEQFFGPGTRLTVL.

The V gene is TRBV3-1 (or the pseudogene TRBV3-2), the J gene TRBJ1-3; maybe TRBD1 (5 bases). This CDR3 has 16 amino acids. Trimming took off 2 bases at V and 4 bases at J, with 15 bases between the two ends. Germline V lookup: CDR1 LGHDT, CDR2 YNNKEL (reference sequence). CDR3 sequence reads: CASSQKGSGSGNTIYF. The CDR3 DNA follows: TGTGCCAGCAGCCAAAAAGGGTCAGGGTCCGGAAACACCATATATTTT.